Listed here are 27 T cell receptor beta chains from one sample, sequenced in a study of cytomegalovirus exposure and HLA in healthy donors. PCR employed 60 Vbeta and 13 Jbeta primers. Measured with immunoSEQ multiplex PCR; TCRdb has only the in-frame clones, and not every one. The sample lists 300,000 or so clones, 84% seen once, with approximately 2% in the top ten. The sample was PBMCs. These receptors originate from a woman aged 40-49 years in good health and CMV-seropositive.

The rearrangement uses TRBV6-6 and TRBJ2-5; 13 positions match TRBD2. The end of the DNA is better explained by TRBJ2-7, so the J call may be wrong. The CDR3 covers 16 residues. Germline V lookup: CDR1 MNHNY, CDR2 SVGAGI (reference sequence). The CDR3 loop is CASSSKGGLAGYEQYF. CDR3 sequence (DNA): TGTGCCAGCAGTTCCAAAGGGGGACTAGCGGGGTACGAGCAGTACTTC.

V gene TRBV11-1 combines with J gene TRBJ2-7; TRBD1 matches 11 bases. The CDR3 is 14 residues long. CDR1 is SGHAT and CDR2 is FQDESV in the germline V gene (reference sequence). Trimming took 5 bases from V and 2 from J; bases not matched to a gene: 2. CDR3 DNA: TGTGCCAGCAGCAGGACAGGGGGCACCTACGAGCAGTACTTC. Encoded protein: CASSRTGGTYEQYF.

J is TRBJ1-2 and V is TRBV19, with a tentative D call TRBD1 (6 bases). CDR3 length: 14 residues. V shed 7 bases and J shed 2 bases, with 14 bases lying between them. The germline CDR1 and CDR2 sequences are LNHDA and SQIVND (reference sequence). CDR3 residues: CASKTDRTNYGYTF. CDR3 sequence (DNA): TGTGCCAGTAAGACAGACAGGACGAACTATGGCTACACCTTC.

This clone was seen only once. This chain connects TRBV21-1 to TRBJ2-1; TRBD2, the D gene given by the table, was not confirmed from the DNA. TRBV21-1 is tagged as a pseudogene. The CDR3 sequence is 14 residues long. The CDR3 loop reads CAIPGLADYNEQFF. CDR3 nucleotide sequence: TGTGCCATCCCGGGACTAGCGGACTACAATGAGCAGTTCTTC.

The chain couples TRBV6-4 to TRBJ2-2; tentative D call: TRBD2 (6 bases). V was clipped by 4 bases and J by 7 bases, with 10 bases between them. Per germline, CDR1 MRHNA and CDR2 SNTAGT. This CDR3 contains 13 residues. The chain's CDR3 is CASSAGDHGELFF. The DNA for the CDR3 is TGTGCCAGCAGTGCGGGAGATCACGGGGAGCTGTTTTTT.

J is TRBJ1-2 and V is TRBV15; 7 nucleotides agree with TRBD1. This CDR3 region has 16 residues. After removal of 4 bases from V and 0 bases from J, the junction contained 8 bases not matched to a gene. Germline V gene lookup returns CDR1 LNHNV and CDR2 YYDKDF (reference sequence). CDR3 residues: CATSTLDRVPNYGYTF. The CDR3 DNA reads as TGTGCCACCAGCACCCTAGACAGGGTGCCTAACTATGGCTACACCTTC.

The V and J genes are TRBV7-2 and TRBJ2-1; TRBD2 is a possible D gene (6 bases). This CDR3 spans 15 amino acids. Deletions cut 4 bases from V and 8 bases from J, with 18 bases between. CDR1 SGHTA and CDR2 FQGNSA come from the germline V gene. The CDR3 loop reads CASSSVLRDRYEQFF. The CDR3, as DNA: TGTGCCAGCAGCTCTGTTCTGCGGGATCGGTATGAGCAGTTCTTC.

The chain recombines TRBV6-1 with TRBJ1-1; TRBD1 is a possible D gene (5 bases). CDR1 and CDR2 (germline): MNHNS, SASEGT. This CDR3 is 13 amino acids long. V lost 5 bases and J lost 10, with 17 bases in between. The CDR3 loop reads CASSREVRGLAFF. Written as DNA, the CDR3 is TGTGCCAGCAGTAGGGAGGTAAGGGGTCTAGCTTTCTTT.

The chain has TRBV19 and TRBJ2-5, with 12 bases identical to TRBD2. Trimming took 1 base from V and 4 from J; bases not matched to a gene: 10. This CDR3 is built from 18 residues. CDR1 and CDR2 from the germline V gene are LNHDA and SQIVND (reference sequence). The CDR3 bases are TGTGCCAGTAGTATAGGTAGGACTAGCGGGATAAGTGGAGAGACCCAGTACTTC. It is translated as CASSIGRTSGISGETQYF.

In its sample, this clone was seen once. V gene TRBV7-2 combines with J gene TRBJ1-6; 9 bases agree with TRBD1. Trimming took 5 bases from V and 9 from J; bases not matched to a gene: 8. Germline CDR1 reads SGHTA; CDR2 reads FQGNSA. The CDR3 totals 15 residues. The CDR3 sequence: CASSPAGTGFSPLHF. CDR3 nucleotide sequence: TGTGCCAGCAGCCCAGCTGGGACAGGGTTTTCACCCCTCCACTTT.

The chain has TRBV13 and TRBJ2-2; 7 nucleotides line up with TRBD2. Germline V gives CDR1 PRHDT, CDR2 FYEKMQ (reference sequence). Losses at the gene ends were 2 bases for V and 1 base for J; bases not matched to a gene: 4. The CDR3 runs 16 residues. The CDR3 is CASSLRAGVNTGELFF. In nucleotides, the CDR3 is TGTGCCAGCAGCTTACGGGCGGGAGTGAACACCGGGGAGCTGTTTTTT.

The CDR3 is CSVGGSRDEQYF. CDR3 in DNA: TGCAGCGTAGGCGGGTCCCGGGACGAGCAGTACTTC. J is TRBJ2-7 and V is TRBV29-1; tentatively, D is TRBD2 (5 bases). V was trimmed by 6 bases and J by 5 bases, leaving 14 bases between them. Germline CDR1 is SQVTM and CDR2 is ANQGSEA. This CDR3 is 12 amino acids long.

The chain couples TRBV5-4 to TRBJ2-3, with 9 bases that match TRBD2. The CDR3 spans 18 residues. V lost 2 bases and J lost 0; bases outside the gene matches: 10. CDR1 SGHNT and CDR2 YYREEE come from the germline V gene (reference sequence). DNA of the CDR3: TGTGCCAGCAGCTTAAGAACTAGCGGGTTTCTTAGCACAGATACGCAGTATTTT. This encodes CASSLRTSGFLSTDTQYF. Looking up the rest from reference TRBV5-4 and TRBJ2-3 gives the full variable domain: ETGVTQSPTHLIKTRGQQVTLRCSSQSGHNTVSWYQQALGQGPQFIFQYYREEENGRGNFPPRFSGLQFPNYSSELNVNALELDDSALYLCASSLRTSGFLSTDTQYFGPGTRLTVL.

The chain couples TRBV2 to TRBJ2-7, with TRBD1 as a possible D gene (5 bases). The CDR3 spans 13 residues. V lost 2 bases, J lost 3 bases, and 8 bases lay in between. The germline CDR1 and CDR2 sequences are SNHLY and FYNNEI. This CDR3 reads CASSEQTVYEQYF. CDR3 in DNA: TGTGCCAGCAGTGAACAGACAGTCTACGAGCAGTACTTC.

The DNA for the CDR3 is TGCGCCAGCAGCCAAGACAGATTCACAGATACGCAGTATTTT. As protein: CASSQDRFTDTQYF. The chain combines TRBV4-3 with TRBJ2-3; no clear D gene. Trimming left V 0 bases short and J 2 bases short, with 6 bases between. The CDR3 is 14 residues long. Per germline, CDR1 LGHNA and CDR2 YSLEER.

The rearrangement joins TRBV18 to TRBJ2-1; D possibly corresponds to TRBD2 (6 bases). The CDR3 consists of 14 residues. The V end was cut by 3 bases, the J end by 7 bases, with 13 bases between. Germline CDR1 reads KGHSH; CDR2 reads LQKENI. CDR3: CASSPPTRQNEQFF. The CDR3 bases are TGTGCCAGCTCACCTCCGACTAGGCAGAATGAGCAGTTCTTC.

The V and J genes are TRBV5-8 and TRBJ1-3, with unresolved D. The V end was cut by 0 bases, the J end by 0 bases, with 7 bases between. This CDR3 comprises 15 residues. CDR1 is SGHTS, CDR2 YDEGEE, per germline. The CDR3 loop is CASSLDGGSGNTIYF. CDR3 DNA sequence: TGTGCCAGCAGCTTGGACGGAGGCTCTGGAAACACCATATATTTT. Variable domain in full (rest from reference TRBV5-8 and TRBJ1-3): EAGVTQSPTHLIKTRGQQATLRCSPISGHTSVYWYQQALGLGLQFLLWYDEGEERNRGNFPPRFSGRQFPNYSSELNVNALELEDSALYLCASSLDGGSGNTIYFGEGSWLTVV.

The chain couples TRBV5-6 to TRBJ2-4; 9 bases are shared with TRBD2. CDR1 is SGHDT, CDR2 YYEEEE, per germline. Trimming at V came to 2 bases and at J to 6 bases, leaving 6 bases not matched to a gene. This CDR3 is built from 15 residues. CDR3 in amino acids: CASSFLATSGNIQYF. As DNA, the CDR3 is TGTGCCAGCAGCTTCCTGGCGACTAGCGGAAACATTCAGTACTTC.

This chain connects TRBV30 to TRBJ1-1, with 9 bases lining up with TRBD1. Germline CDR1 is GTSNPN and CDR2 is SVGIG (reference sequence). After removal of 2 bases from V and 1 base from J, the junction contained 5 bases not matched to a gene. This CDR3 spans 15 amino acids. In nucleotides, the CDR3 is TGTGCCTGGAGTAGGGGACAGGGAAGGAACACTGAAGCTTTCTTT. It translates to CAWSRGQGRNTEAFF.

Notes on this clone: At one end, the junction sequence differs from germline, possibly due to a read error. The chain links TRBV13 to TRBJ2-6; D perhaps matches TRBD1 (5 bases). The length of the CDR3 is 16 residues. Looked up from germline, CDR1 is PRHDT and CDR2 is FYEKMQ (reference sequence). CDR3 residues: CASSPRDNSGANGLTF. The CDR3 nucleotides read TGTGCCAGCAGCCCCCGAGACAACTCTGGGGCCAACGGCCTGACTTTC.

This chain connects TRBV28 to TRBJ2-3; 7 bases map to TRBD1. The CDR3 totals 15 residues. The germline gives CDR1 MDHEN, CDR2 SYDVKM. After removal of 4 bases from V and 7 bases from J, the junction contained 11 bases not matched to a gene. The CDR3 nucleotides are TGTGCCAGCAGTTCACCGACGAGGGGGCAAAATACGCAGTATTTT. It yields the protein CASSSPTRGQNTQYF.

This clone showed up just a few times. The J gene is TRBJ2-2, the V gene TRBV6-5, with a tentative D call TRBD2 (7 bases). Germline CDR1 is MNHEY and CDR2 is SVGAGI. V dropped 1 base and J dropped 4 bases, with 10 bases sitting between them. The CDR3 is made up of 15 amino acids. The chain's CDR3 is CASSYLRGATGELFF. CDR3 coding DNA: TGTGCCAGCAGTTACTTACGGGGGGCCACCGGGGAGCTGTTTTTT.

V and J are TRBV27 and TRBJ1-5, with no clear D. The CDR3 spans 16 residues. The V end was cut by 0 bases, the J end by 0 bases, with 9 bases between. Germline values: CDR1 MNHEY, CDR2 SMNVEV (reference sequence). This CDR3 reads CASSLSQDTSNQPQHF. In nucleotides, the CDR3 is TGTGCCAGCAGTTTATCGCAGGATACTAGCAATCAGCCCCAGCATTTT.

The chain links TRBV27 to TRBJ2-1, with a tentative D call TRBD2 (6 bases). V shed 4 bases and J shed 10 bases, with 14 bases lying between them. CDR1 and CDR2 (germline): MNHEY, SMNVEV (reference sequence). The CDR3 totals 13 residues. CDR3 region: CASSSRGLNEQFF. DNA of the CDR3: TGTGCCAGCAGTTCGAGAGGACTAAACGAGCAGTTCTTC.

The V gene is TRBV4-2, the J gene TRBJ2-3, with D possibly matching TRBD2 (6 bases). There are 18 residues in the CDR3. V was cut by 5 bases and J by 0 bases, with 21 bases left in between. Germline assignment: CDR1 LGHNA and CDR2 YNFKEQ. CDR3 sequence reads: CASSETYWRGSSTDTQYF. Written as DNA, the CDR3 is TGTGCCAGCAGCGAAACTTACTGGCGGGGCTCTAGCACAGATACGCAGTATTTT.

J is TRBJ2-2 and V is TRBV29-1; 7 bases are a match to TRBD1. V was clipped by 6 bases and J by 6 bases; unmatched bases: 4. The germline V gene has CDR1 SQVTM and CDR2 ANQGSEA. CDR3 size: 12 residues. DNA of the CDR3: TGCAGCGTCACCCAGGGGGCCGGGGAGCTGTTTTTT. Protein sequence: CSVTQGAGELFF.

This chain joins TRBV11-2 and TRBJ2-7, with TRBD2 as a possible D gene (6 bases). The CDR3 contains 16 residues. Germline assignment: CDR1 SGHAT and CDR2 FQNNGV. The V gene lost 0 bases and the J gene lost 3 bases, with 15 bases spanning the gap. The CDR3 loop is CASSLDYGTFNYEQYF. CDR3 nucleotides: TGTGCCAGCAGCTTAGATTACGGGACTTTCAACTACGAGCAGTACTTC.